This T cell receptor (beta chain) was captured by sequencing in a study of T-cell reconstitution after alpha-beta-depleted transplantation in children (dated by TCRdb to 2016 to 2017). About the study as a whole: T-cell immune reconstitution after TCRalphabeta/CD19-depleted allogeneic hematopoietic cell transplantation in children was quantitatively tracked in the study by means of TCR repertoire profiling.

The library was prepared using PCR. Instrument on record: Illumina HiSeq 2500. To normalize quantification of the TCRbeta repertoire, the TCR libraries were built with molecular barcoding that relied on unique molecular identifiers. The public sequencing data were trimmed at Q25 with fastp and processed into clonotypes with MiXCR by TCRdb, which kept only in-frame beta chains. Identical CDR3 protein sequences are pooled into one entry, listed with their most common genes and DNA. The sample profile shows about 500,000 distinct CDR3 sequences; approximately 30% of them were found once. The ten largest clones add up to about 2.3% of the sample. With respect to this clonotype: No cognate antigen has been identified for it. The input lacks base qualities; no much larger clone sits a single base away.

V and J are trimmed by 5 bases and 5 bases, and the gene matches miss 8 bases of the junction. CDR1 and CDR2 are drawn from the germline V gene: MDHEN, SYDVKM. From its cysteine to its phenylalanine, the CDR3 spans 14 amino acids. Just CDR3 DNA is preserved here, 42 bases in frame from base 1. This specimen was PBMCs from the stem cell graft donor, taken from the stem cell graft. Here the chain combines TRBV28 and TRBJ2-5; 7 of the junction bases match TRBD1. This receptor was taken from a human donor who donated a stem cell graft to a child with aplastic anemia. In nucleotides, the sequence is TGTGCCAGCAGTGAAAGGGGGCGCGGGGAGACCCAGTACTTC. This yields the protein CASSERGRGETQYF.